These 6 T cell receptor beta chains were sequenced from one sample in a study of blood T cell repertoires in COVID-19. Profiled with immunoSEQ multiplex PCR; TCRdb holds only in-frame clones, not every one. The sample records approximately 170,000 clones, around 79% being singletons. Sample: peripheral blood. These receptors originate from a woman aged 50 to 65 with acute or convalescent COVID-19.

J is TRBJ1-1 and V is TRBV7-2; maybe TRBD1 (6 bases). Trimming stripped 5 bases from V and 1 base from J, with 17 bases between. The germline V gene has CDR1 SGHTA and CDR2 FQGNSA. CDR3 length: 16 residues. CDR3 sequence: CASSHRSLQGNTEAFF. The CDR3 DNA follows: TGTGCCAGCAGCCACAGGAGCTTACAGGGGAACACTGAAGCTTTCTTT.

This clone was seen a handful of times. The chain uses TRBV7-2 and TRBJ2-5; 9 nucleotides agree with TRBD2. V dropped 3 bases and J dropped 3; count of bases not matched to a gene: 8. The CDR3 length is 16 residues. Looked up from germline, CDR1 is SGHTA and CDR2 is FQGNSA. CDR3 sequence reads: CASSFGSGRGEETQYF. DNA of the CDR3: TGTGCCAGCAGCTTCGGTAGCGGGAGAGGGGAAGAGACCCAGTACTTC. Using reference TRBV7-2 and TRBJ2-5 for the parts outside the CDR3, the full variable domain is GAGVSQSPSNKVTEKGKDVELRCDPISGHTALYWYRQSLGQGLEFLIYFQGNSAPDKSGLPSDRFSAERTGGSVSTLTIQRTQQEDSAVYLCASSFGSGRGEETQYFGPGTRLLVL.

The CDR3 bases are TGCGCCAGCAGCTTCCGGGACAGAGGGACTGAAGCTTTCTTT. It specifies CASSFRDRGTEAFF. The chain couples TRBV5-1 to TRBJ1-1; 7 positions match TRBD1. Trimming cost V 2 bases and J 5 bases; bases outside gene matches: 6. Germline CDR1 and CDR2: SGHRS and YFSETQ. CDR3 length: 14 amino acids.

The CDR3 protein is CASSQDLTSGRREQYF. The DNA for the CDR3 is TGTGCCAGCAGCCAAGATTTAACTAGCGGGAGGAGGGAGCAGTACTTC. The rearrangement uses TRBV4-2 and TRBJ2-7; 12 bases fit TRBD2. CDR3 length equals 16 residues. Germline lookup yields CDR1 LGHNA and CDR2 YNFKEQ. J lost 7 bases, V lost 0 bases, and 7 bases had no gene match.

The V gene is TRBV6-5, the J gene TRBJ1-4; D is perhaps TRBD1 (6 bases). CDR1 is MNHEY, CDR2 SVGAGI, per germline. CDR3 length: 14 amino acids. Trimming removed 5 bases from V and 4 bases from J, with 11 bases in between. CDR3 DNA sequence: TGTGCCAGCAGTACGGACAGCTATAATGAAAAACTGTTTTTT. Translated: CASSTDSYNEKLFF.

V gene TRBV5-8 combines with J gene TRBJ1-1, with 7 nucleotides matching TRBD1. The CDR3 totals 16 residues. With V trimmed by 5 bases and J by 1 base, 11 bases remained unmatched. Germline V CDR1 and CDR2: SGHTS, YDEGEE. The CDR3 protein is CASRRRDSVPNTEAFF. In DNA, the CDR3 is TGTGCCAGCAGGCGCCGGGACAGCGTTCCGAACACTGAAGCTTTCTTT.